The 18 T cell receptor beta chains below were found in one sample sequenced in a study of blood T cell repertoires in COVID-19. The data were produced by immunoSEQ multiplex PCR, yet TCRdb's version contains in-frame clones alone and is incomplete. The sample holds some 200,000 clones, just over 85% seen once. The specimen sequenced was peripheral blood. These TCRs come from a man at least 80 years old with acute or convalescent COVID-19.

The gene calls are TRBV4-3 and TRBJ2-3, with TRBD2 as a possible D gene (5 bases). This CDR3 has 14 amino acids. V gave up 1 base and J gave up 5 bases, with 10 bases separating them. Germline V gene data show CDR1 as LGHNA and CDR2 as YSLEER. The CDR3 spells CASSQGTGKDTQYF. CDR3 bases: TGCGCCAGCAGCCAAGGTACGGGGAAAGATACGCAGTATTTT.

A few counts support this clone. V is TRBV7-9 and J is TRBJ2-7; the match to TRBD2 covers 7 bases. The trim removed 1 base at V and 0 bases at J, leaving 6 bases unmatched. Germline values: CDR1 SEHNR, CDR2 FQNEAQ (reference sequence). The CDR3 runs 16 residues. The CDR3 loop is CASSLVSGVSSYEQYF. DNA for the CDR3: TGTGCCAGCAGCTTAGTGAGCGGGGTTAGCTCCTACGAGCAGTACTTC.

The chain uses TRBV11-2 and TRBJ1-2; maybe TRBD1 (5 bases). The CDR3 has 15 amino acids. Trimming took 4 bases from V and 4 from J, leaving 16 bases between them. Germline V gene data show CDR1 as SGHAT and CDR2 as FQNNGV. CDR3 region: CASSSDSLPFYGYTF. The CDR3 nucleotides are TGTGCCAGCAGCTCCGACAGCCTCCCGTTCTATGGCTACACCTTC.

The V call is TRBV4-2, the J call TRBJ1-4, with D maybe TRBD1 (5 bases). V was shortened by 4 bases and J by 7 bases, with 16 bases between the two germline ends. The CDR3 length is 15 residues. The germline V gene encodes CDR1 LGHNA and CDR2 YNFKEQ. The CDR3, as DNA: TGTGCCAGCAGCCTAAATAGGGGAGGAAGTGAAAAACTGTTTTTT. This translates into CASSLNRGGSEKLFF.

V and J are TRBV5-6 and TRBJ2-7; maybe TRBD1 (5 bases). The CDR3 spans 15 residues. V dropped 5 bases and J dropped 1 base, with 16 bases sitting between them. Germline V CDR1 and CDR2: SGHDT, YYEEEE. CDR3 DNA sequence: TGTGCCAGCAGTCCCTTGGCGGACACATCCTACGAGCAGTACTTC. Its translation: CASSPLADTSYEQYF.

The chain links TRBV6-5 to TRBJ2-7; 12 nucleotides agree with TRBD2. Germline V gene sequence: CDR1 MNHEY, CDR2 SVGAGI. V shed 7 bases, J shed 4 bases, and the junction held 5 bases outside the gene matches. The CDR3 runs 14 residues. The CDR3 here is CASTLAGGTYEQYF. The DNA for the CDR3 is TGTGCCAGCACCCTAGCGGGAGGGACTTACGAGCAGTACTTC.

The chain employs TRBV9 and TRBJ1-1; D is ambiguous. CDR1 is SGDLS, CDR2 YYNGEE, per germline. The ends were cut back, 4 bases at V and 0 bases at J, with 16 bases in the middle. The CDR3 is 16 amino acids. CDR3 nucleotide sequence: TGTGCCAGCAGCCCCCTGGGAGCGCGTATGAACACTGAAGCTTTCTTT. Protein sequence: CASSPLGARMNTEAFF.

V gene TRBV19 combines with J gene TRBJ1-1, with unresolved D. Germline assignment: CDR1 LNHDA and CDR2 SQIVND (reference sequence). V shed 2 bases and J shed 0 bases, with 4 bases lying between them. The CDR3 spans 13 residues. Here the CDR3 reads CASSIQMNTEAFF. CDR3 sequence (DNA): TGTGCCAGTAGTATACAGATGAACACTGAAGCTTTCTTT.

The CDR3: CASSSDRVIEKLFF. The CDR3, as DNA: TGTGCCAGCAGCTCAGACAGGGTAATTGAAAAACTGTTTTTT. The rearrangement uses TRBV7-8 and TRBJ1-4; TRBD1 matches 7 bases. The CDR3 has 14 residues. CDR1 and CDR2 from the germline V gene are SGHVS and FQNEAQ. The V gene end was trimmed by 4 bases and the J gene end by 7 bases; junction bases not matched to a gene: 6.

The V gene is TRBV18, the J gene TRBJ2-3; 9 bases are a match to TRBD1. The CDR3 covers 16 residues. CDR1 is KGHSH, CDR2 LQKENI, per germline. Unmatched junction bases numbered 6, after V lost 0 bases and J lost 5 bases. Here the CDR3 reads CASSPPRGTGKDTQYF. Here the CDR3 DNA reads TGTGCCAGCTCACCACCGCGGGGGACAGGGAAAGATACGCAGTATTTT. Using reference TRBV18 and TRBJ2-3 for the parts outside the CDR3, the full variable domain is NAGVMQNPRHLVRRRGQEARLRCSPMKGHSHVYWYRQLPEEGLKFMVYLQKENIIDESGMPKERFSAEFPKEGPSILRIQQVVRGDSAAYFCASSPPRGTGKDTQYFGPGTRLTVL.

The rearrangement uses TRBV7-2 and TRBJ2-3; 10 nucleotides line up with TRBD2. Germline CDR1 reads SGHTA; CDR2 reads FQGNSA. This CDR3 has 15 residues. The V and J ends lost 6 bases and 5 bases, in that order; junction bases with no gene match: 8. The CDR3 sequence: CASSFLAGVVDTQYF. The CDR3 DNA follows: TGTGCCAGCAGTTTCCTAGCGGGAGTGGTAGATACGCAGTATTTT.

The V call is TRBV25-1, the J call TRBJ1-2; 9 bases match TRBD1. CDR1 is MGHDK and CDR2 is SYGVNS in the germline V gene. The CDR3 runs to 15 residues. V lost 6 bases and J lost 3; bases outside the gene matches: 8. CDR3 in DNA: TGTGCCAGCAGCGGGACAGGGTTGTATGACTATGGCTACACCTTC. Protein: CASSGTGLYDYGYTF.

Concerning this clone: Germline and junction disagree at one end, which may indicate a read error. The chain carries TRBV6-2 or TRBV6-3 and TRBJ1-2; maybe TRBD1 (6 bases). CDR1 is MNHEY and CDR2 is SVGEGT in the germline V gene. The CDR3 extends over 13 amino acids. The CDR3: CASSEETGTRPDF. The CDR3 DNA reads as TGTGCCAGCAGTGAGGAAACCGGGACACGCCCGGACTTC.

The sample holds one count of this clone. The chain has TRBV7-6 and TRBJ2-1; possibly TRBD1 for D (6 bases). The germline V gene has CDR1 SGHVS and CDR2 FNYEAQ. Trimming removed 3 bases at V and 2 bases at J, with 11 bases between. This CDR3 is built from 15 residues. The CDR3 sequence is CASSFKGVTYNEQFF. CDR3 nucleotides: TGTGCCAGCAGCTTCAAGGGGGTCACCTACAATGAGCAGTTCTTC.

V gene TRBV18 combines with J gene TRBJ1-1, with a tentative D call TRBD1 (5 bases). Germline V CDR1 and CDR2: KGHSH, LQKENI. CDR3 length: 17 residues. With 3 bases removed from V and 0 bases from J, the gap between germline ends came to 17 bases. The CDR3 loop reads CASSPSWGGSMNTEAFF. The CDR3 DNA sequence: TGTGCCAGCTCACCCTCGTGGGGGGGATCGATGAACACTGAAGCTTTCTTT.

The CDR3 bases are TGCGCCAGCAGCCAAGATTCCCGCGGCACCGGGGAGCTGTTTTTT. Translation gives CASSQDSRGTGELFF. The chain couples TRBV4-3 to TRBJ2-2; D remains unclear. Germline V gene sequence: CDR1 LGHNA, CDR2 YSLEER. V dropped 0 bases and J dropped 4 bases, with 9 bases sitting between them. The CDR3 sequence is 15 residues long.

The rearrangement joins TRBV27 to TRBJ1-1; D possibly corresponds to TRBD1 (6 bases). The germline CDR1 and CDR2 sequences are MNHEY and SMNVEV (reference sequence). V shed 10 bases and J shed 0 bases, with 18 bases lying between them. The CDR3 consists of 15 residues. In DNA, the CDR3 is TGTGCCACCCTTTCAGGGGTCCCTCTGAACACTGAAGCTTTCTTT. Translated: CATLSGVPLNTEAFF.

V and J are TRBV29-1 and TRBJ1-1; TRBD1 matches at 9 bases. This CDR3 is built from 13 residues. With V trimmed by 7 bases and J by 1 base, 4 bases remained unmatched. Germline V gene data show CDR1 as SQVTM and CDR2 as ANQGSEA. The CDR3 sequence is CSAKGQGNTEAFF. As DNA, the CDR3 is TGCAGCGCCAAGGGACAGGGGAACACTGAAGCTTTCTTT.